Sequencing of this T cell receptor beta chain was carried out in a study of control samples from healthy donors and cancer patients. The germline gives CDR1 SGHVS, CDR2 FNYEAQ. The CDR3 length is 18 residues. The V and J ends lost 1 base and 3 bases respectively, with 19 bases between them. Sequencing used immunoSEQ multiplex PCR; TCRdb keeps in-frame clones, though not all of them. The sample contains about 130,000 clones, roughly 90% of which appear only once. The gene calls are TRBV7-6 and TRBJ2-1; perhaps TRBD2 as D (6 bases). The material sequenced was blood. This clonotype originated in a man younger than 35 in good health. DNA for the CDR3: TGTGCCAGCAGCTTAGTGGCTAGCGAGATCCTCCTCTACAATGAGCAGTTCTTC. It is translated as CASSLVASEILLYNEQFF.